This TCR beta chain originates from a study of T cells after yellow fever vaccination. Overall study: Fractions containing few cells were prepared with SMART-Seq v4 Ultra Low Input. Study-level findings and limits: Clonotype sharing between CD4 and CD8 compartments was small. Post-booster samples contained most primary-vaccination clones (around 95% CD4, 88% CD8).

As to this clonotype: Its antigen is not identified.

Researchers made TCR cDNA using 5'RACE template switching, and this step added a universal primer site and UMIs. MiXCR was run by TCRdb on the 5' RACE reads, yielding one entry per CDR3 protein. The repertoire holds some 300,000 distinct CDR3 sequences, with 7.5% to 9.5% as singletons. The receptor was isolated from a man aged 18 to 30 who received the YFV17D yellow fever vaccine. The sample in question was CD4+ T cells sorted from PBMCs, obtained 5 days after the yellow fever booster vaccination.

The chain's CDR3 is CASSVRGLGNTDTQYF. CDR3 DNA: TGTGCCAGCAGCGTCCGGGGCCTAGGGAACACAGATACGCAGTATTTT. The chain uses TRBV11-2 and TRBJ2-3; D could derive from TRBD1 or TRBD2 (5 bases each). Per germline, CDR1 SGHAT and CDR2 FQNNGV. The CDR3 loop spans 16 amino acids. V was clipped by 5 bases and J by 2 bases, with 17 bases between them.